A single T cell receptor (beta chain) is shown here with its context. This specimen belongs to a study of blood T cell repertoires in COVID-19. The CDR3 is made up of 14 amino acids. Trimming took off 7 bases at V and 3 bases at J, with 12 bases between the two ends. The germline V gene encodes CDR1 SGHTA and CDR2 FQGNSA. Clones were sequenced by immunoSEQ multiplex PCR, and TCRdb holds only the in-frame ones, with some missing. The data hold 250,000 to 350,000 clones, with nearly 90% observed a single time. The sequencing input was PBMCs or T cells enriched from blood (not recorded which). The rearrangement joins TRBV7-2 to TRBJ2-2; D is unclear. The receptor's source is a woman under 30 with acute COVID-19. The CDR3 coding sequence is TGTGCCAGCATCCAATACTTGCACACCGGGGAGCTGTTTTTT. It yields the protein CASIQYLHTGELFF.